What follows are 15 T cell receptor beta chains derived from one specimen sequenced in a study of T cell responses to AZD1222 COVID-19 vaccine. Only in-frame clones appear in the TCRdb table, and some are missing; sequencing was by immunoSEQ multiplex PCR. The table has 130,000 or so clones, 92% seen once; the top ten hold about 2.1%. The sequencing here drew on peripheral blood, taken on day 0 of AZD1222 vaccination. The receptor set was obtained from an adult in good health.

The chain has TRBV19 and TRBJ2-5; D is uncertain. Germline V gives CDR1 LNHDA, CDR2 SQIVND (reference sequence). CDR3 length: 13 residues. With 4 bases removed from V and 4 bases from J, the gap between germline ends came to 10 bases. The CDR3 nucleotides are TGTGCCAGTAGTAACAGCCGACTAGAGACCCAGTACTTC. Its translation is CASSNSRLETQYF. Full variable domain (rest looked up from reference TRBV19 and TRBJ2-5): DGGITQSPKYLFRKEGQNVTLSCEQNLNHDAMYWYRQDPGQGLRLIYYSQIVNDFQKGDIAEGYSVSREKKESFPLTVTSAQKNPTAFYLCASSNSRLETQYFGPGTRLLVL.

The rearrangement links TRBV12-3 or TRBV12-4 to TRBJ2-5; tentative D call: TRBD2 (6 bases). The CDR3 totals 13 residues. V lost 4 bases and J 3 bases, leaving 9 bases between the germline ends. Here the CDR3 DNA reads TGTGCCAGCAGTTCGGGACTCGAAGAGACCCAGTACTTC. Translation gives CASSSGLEETQYF.

The chain uses TRBV18 and TRBJ1-4; D is perhaps TRBD1 (5 bases). The CDR3 has 16 amino acids. The V gene's germline CDR1 is KGHSH and CDR2 LQKENI. V gave up 5 bases and J gave up 3 bases, with 16 bases separating them. The DNA for the CDR3 is TGTGCCAGCTCATTGACACCCCAAGGGGCTAATGAAAAACTGTTTTTT. Encoded protein: CASSLTPQGANEKLFF.

The V and J genes are TRBV20-1 and TRBJ1-4; a possible D gene is TRBD1 (6 bases). The V end was cut by 3 bases, the J end by 8 bases, with 19 bases between. CDR3 length: 15 amino acids. CDR1 is DFQATT and CDR2 is SNEGSKA in the germline V gene (reference sequence). The CDR3 region has the DNA TGCAGTGCTAGTCCATCACAGGGAGTTGGAGAAAAACTGTTTTTT. Amino acid sequence: CSASPSQGVGEKLFF.

This chain links TRBV19 with TRBJ2-3; D not resolved. CDR3 size: 16 residues. Per germline, CDR1 LNHDA and CDR2 SQIVND (reference sequence). Trimming removed 6 bases at V and 5 bases at J, with 21 bases between. CDR3 sequence (DNA): TGTGCCAGTAGCCGTCTAGGGCCTGTTAAGGGAGATACGCAGTATTTT. Its translation is CASSRLGPVKGDTQYF.

The J gene is TRBJ1-1, the V gene TRBV27; TRBD1 is a possible D gene (6 bases). This CDR3 comprises 14 residues. The germline V gene has CDR1 MNHEY and CDR2 SMNVEV (reference sequence). Between the trimmed V and J ends, which lost 0 bases and 3 bases, there was a span of 8 bases. This chain's CDR3 is CASSLSRGDTEAFF. The CDR3 DNA reads as TGTGCCAGCAGTTTATCAAGGGGGGACACTGAAGCTTTCTTT.

This clone was picked up one time. V is TRBV2 and J is TRBJ2-5; 10 bases are shared with TRBD2. The CDR3 contains 14 residues. After removal of 5 bases from V and 5 bases from J, the junction contained 5 bases not matched to a gene. Per germline, CDR1 SNHLY and CDR2 FYNNEI. The CDR3 DNA follows: TGTGCCAGCAGTAAACTAGCGGGGATTGAGACCCAGTACTTC. Amino acid sequence: CASSKLAGIETQYF.

The chain has TRBV18 and TRBJ1-2, with TRBD1 matching over 9 bases. Trimming cost V 3 bases and J 3 bases; bases outside gene matches: 5. CDR3 length: 15 residues. Germline V lookup: CDR1 KGHSH, CDR2 LQKENI. CDR3 coding DNA: TGTGCCAGCTCACCCAACAGGGGGCGCGACTATGGCTACACCTTC. Translating gives CASSPNRGRDYGYTF.

The chain combines TRBV6-5 with TRBJ2-4; D may be TRBD2 (5 bases). Germline V gene lookup returns CDR1 MNHEY and CDR2 SVGAGI. This CDR3 contains 14 residues. The ends were cut back, 9 bases at V and 4 bases at J, with 16 bases in the middle. In DNA, the CDR3 is TGTGCCAGTCTCCGACTCGGCGGGAAAAACATTCAGTACTTC. Residues: CASLRLGGKNIQYF.

This rearrangement joins TRBV11-2 to TRBJ2-1; D gene unclear. V was cut by 4 bases and J by 9 bases, with 16 bases left in between. Germline values: CDR1 SGHAT, CDR2 FQNNGV. The CDR3 runs 14 residues. The CDR3 sequence is CASSSRQTRSEQFF. The CDR3 DNA sequence: TGTGCCAGCAGCTCACGGCAAACGCGGTCTGAGCAGTTCTTC.

The chain recombines TRBV27 with TRBJ2-7, with 9 bases aligning to TRBD1. V lost 0 bases and J lost 5; bases outside the gene matches: 5. This CDR3 has 15 residues. CDR1 and CDR2 (germline): MNHEY, SMNVEV (reference sequence). CDR3 DNA: TGTGCCAGCAGTTTATCACGGACAGGGGCGAACGAGCAGTACTTC. It is translated as CASSLSRTGANEQYF.

The gene calls are TRBV27 and TRBJ1-2; 8 bases align to TRBD1. The junction had 17 bases not matched to a gene; V was cut back by 3 bases and J by 8 bases. The germline V gene has CDR1 MNHEY and CDR2 SMNVEV (reference sequence). The CDR3 is 17 amino acids. CDR3: CASSFHQGADRARGYTF. DNA for the CDR3: TGTGCCAGCAGTTTTCACCAGGGGGCAGATCGTGCGAGAGGCTACACCTTC.

CDR3 coding DNA: TGCGCCAGCAGCCAAGAATCAGATACGCAGTATTTT. This encodes CASSQESDTQYF. The gene calls are TRBV4-3 and TRBJ2-3; D unclear. The V gene's germline CDR1 is LGHNA and CDR2 YSLEER. The length of the CDR3 is 12 residues. V was clipped by 0 bases and J by 4 bases, with 2 bases between them.

This clone has only one observation. This same CDR3 is encoded by further DNA sequences in the sample. This sequence joins TRBV2 and TRBJ1-5; D is unresolved. This CDR3 region has 14 residues. Germline values: CDR1 SNHLY, CDR2 FYNNEI. V lost 6 bases to trimming and J lost 6 bases, with 15 bases between them. This CDR3 reads CASSGSVAGQPQHF. CDR3 DNA: TGTGCCAGCAGCGGCTCTGTAGCGGGTCAGCCCCAGCATTTT.

This sequence joins TRBV9 and TRBJ2-2; D not resolved. V was cut by 0 bases and J by 5 bases, with 11 bases left in between. Looked up from germline, CDR1 is SGDLS and CDR2 is YYNGEE. The CDR3 spans 15 residues. The DNA of the CDR3 is TGTGCCAGCAGCGTAGCTCCGACACCGACCGGGGAGCTGTTTTTT. Its protein is CASSVAPTPTGELFF.